A single sample gave rise to the 10 T cell receptor beta chains below, sequenced in a study of cytomegalovirus exposure and HLA in healthy donors. Profiled with immunoSEQ multiplex PCR; TCRdb holds only in-frame clones, not every one. The sample lists some 150,000 clones; about 91% were seen once. The sample consisted of PBMCs. Receptors originate from a young man in good health and CMV-seropositive.

The V and J genes are TRBV6-1 and TRBJ2-7, with unresolved D. The germline gives CDR1 MNHNS, CDR2 SASEGT. CDR3 length: 13 residues. Trimming stripped 4 bases from V and 3 bases from J, with 10 bases between. As DNA, the CDR3 is TGTGCCAGCAGTGTTCCGAGTCTCTACGAGCAGTACTTC. Amino acids: CASSVPSLYEQYF.

This clone appeared a single time. This chain links TRBV5-1 with TRBJ2-2, with a weak D call TRBD2 (5 bases). Trimming pared 5 bases from V and 3 bases from J, leaving 17 bases between. Germline V CDR1 and CDR2: SGHRS, YFSETQ. The CDR3 covers 16 residues. Here the CDR3 reads CASRSIGVKDTGELFF. As DNA, the CDR3 is TGCGCCAGCAGGTCGATCGGGGTAAAGGACACCGGGGAGCTGTTTTTT.

The chain carries TRBV27 and TRBJ1-1, with TRBD1 matching over 7 bases. The trim removed 6 bases at V and 4 bases at J, leaving 8 bases unmatched. From germline, CDR1 is MNHEY and CDR2 SMNVEV (reference sequence). The CDR3 runs to 14 residues. DNA of the CDR3: TGTGCCAGCAGAACCGACAGGGTGGGCACTGAAGCTTTCTTT. It yields the protein CASRTDRVGTEAFF.

The chain employs TRBV9 and TRBJ2-1; no clear D gene. The CDR3 totals 11 residues. CDR1 and CDR2 from the germline V gene are SGDLS and YYNGEE. Trimming took off 7 bases at V and 5 bases at J, with 7 bases between the two ends. The CDR3 DNA reads TGTGCCAGCGGCCGGGACAATGAGCAGTTCTTC. Encoded protein: CASGRDNEQFF.

The rearrangement uses TRBV2 and TRBJ2-1; 11 positions match TRBD2. The CDR3 contains 16 residues. Germline CDR1 SNHLY, CDR2 FYNNEI. V lost 6 bases and J lost 6; bases outside the gene matches: 10. This CDR3 is CASSLRWLAGGNEQFF. Here the CDR3 DNA reads TGTGCCAGCAGCCTCAGGTGGCTAGCGGGGGGCAATGAGCAGTTCTTC.

The chain has TRBV6-1 and TRBJ2-7, with 7 positions matching TRBD2. V shed 8 bases and J 5 bases; nucleotides not matched to a gene: 12. CDR1 is MNHNS, CDR2 SASEGT, per germline. The CDR3 spans 14 residues. CDR3 residues: CASCGWGGRDEQYF. In nucleotides, the CDR3 is TGTGCCAGCTGTGGGTGGGGGGGTAGGGACGAGCAGTACTTC.

The chain has TRBV6-4 and TRBJ1-2; D unresolved. Trimming removed 0 bases from V and 8 bases from J, with 10 bases in between. Germline assignment: CDR1 MRHNA and CDR2 SNTAGT. This CDR3 is 13 amino acids long. For the CDR3, the DNA is TGTGCCAGCAGTGACTCGGAGAGCGAGGGCTACACCTTC. Residues: CASSDSESEGYTF.

This chain joins TRBV11-2 and TRBJ2-3, with D possibly matching TRBD2 (5 bases). CDR1 is SGHAT, CDR2 FQNNGV, per germline. V dropped 0 bases and J dropped 5 bases, with 12 bases sitting between them. The CDR3 extends over 15 amino acids. The CDR3 DNA sequence: TGTGCCAGCAGCTTAGAACTACCCGGGGAAGATACGCAGTATTTT. Amino acids: CASSLELPGEDTQYF.

The chain combines TRBV19 with TRBJ2-3; 7 bases map to TRBD2. Germline V gene lookup returns CDR1 LNHDA and CDR2 SQIVND (reference sequence). The V segment lost 6 bases and the J segment 3 bases; nucleotides outside the gene matches: 12. The CDR3 is made up of 16 amino acids. The CDR3 loop reads CASSPQGGARTDTQYF. CDR3 in DNA: TGTGCCAGTAGCCCTCAGGGAGGGGCCCGGACAGATACGCAGTATTTT.

J is TRBJ1-2 and V is TRBV19; D perhaps matches TRBD1 (5 bases). CDR3 length: 14 amino acids. V was cut by 5 bases and J by 2 bases, with 12 bases left in between. Germline V gene lookup returns CDR1 LNHDA and CDR2 SQIVND (reference sequence). In DNA form, the CDR3 reads TGTGCCAGTAGTCAGACAGCGCACAACTATGGCTACACCTTC. Translated, it gives CASSQTAHNYGYTF.